The next 23 T cell receptor beta chains were all read from a single sample in a study of CD8 T cells in ankylosing spondylitis (dated by TCRdb to the late 2010s). Library preparation employed 5' RACE. The listed sequencing device is Illumina HiSeq 2500. In TCRdb, the public reads were trimmed at Q25 with fastp and aligned with MiXCR, with productive beta chains retained. Every distinct CDR3 protein forms one entry, paired with its most common genes and DNA. This sample is represented by some 400,000 distinct CDR3 sequences; around 20% of them were singletons. About 17% of the sample is held by the ten biggest clonotypes. Overall study results and their limits: Blood from ankylosing spondylitis patients appeared to be characterized by a TCR beta motif made up of eight highly homologous amino acid variants.

What these receptors recognize is not known. Sequencing was carried out using blood, either unsorted or a sorted T cell fraction (not recorded which). The origin of the receptors is a male donor with ankylosing spondylitis.

This clonotype has more than one count but fewer than ten. The gene calls are TRBV5-1 and TRBJ2-3; TRBD2 might be the D (5 bases). Per germline, CDR1 SGHRS and CDR2 YFSETQ. Trimming stripped 0 bases from V and 2 bases from J, with 10 bases between. The CDR3 covers 15 residues. The CDR3 reads CASSLALDFTDTQYF. The CDR3 coding sequence is TGCGCCAGCAGCTTGGCCTTGGACTTCACAGATACGCAGTATTTT.

This clonotype turned up a few times. CDR3 bases: TGTGCCAGCAGTTTAAACCCGAACACTGAAGCTTTCTTT. Translated, it gives CASSLNPNTEAFF. The rearrangement joins TRBV12-3 or TRBV12-4 to TRBJ1-1; D not resolved. The length of the CDR3 is 13 residues. Trimming pared 2 bases from V and 1 base from J, leaving 5 bases between.

In this sample, this clonotype turned up a few times. The CDR3 does not end in the conserved phenylalanine or tryptophan, so this is likely a read error. The limits of the CDR3 on the DNA are not certain, so only TCRdb's listed CDR3 is given. V usage is TRBV3-1 and J usage is TRBJ2-1; TRBD2 is the table's D call and was not checked against the DNA. CDR1 LGHDT and CDR2 YNNKEL come from the germline V gene (reference sequence). The CDR3 contains 13 residues when both ends are counted. CDR3 in amino acids: CASSQVLLAGVSL.

This clonotype was seen more than once but under ten times. This chain's CDR3 is CASSGSGNTIYF. CDR3 DNA: TGTGCCAGCAGCGGCTCTGGAAACACCATATATTTT. V and J are TRBV7-9 and TRBJ1-3; D not certain. The germline V and J ends were trimmed by 5 bases and 0 bases, with 2 bases remaining between them. Germline loops: CDR1 SEHNR, CDR2 FQNEAQ (reference sequence). This CDR3 has 12 amino acids.

This rearrangement joins TRBV6-2 or TRBV6-3 to TRBJ2-2; 8 nucleotides line up with TRBD2. The CDR3 contains 17 residues. Trimming removed 6 bases from V and 0 bases from J; junction bases left unmatched: 9. Germline-derived CDR1 and CDR2 are MNHEY and SVGEGT. CDR3 DNA sequence: TGTGCCAGCAGGGGCCTAGCGGGTCCCACGAACACCGGGGAGCTGTTTTTT. As protein: CASRGLAGPTNTGELFF.

This clonotype has more than one count but fewer than ten. This chain connects TRBV19 to TRBJ1-1; D uncertain. This CDR3 spans 13 amino acids. With 7 bases removed from V and 0 bases from J, the gap between germline ends came to 9 bases. Germline V gene sequence: CDR1 LNHDA, CDR2 SQIVND (reference sequence). This CDR3 reads CASMATMNTEAFF. The DNA of the CDR3 is TGTGCCAGTATGGCCACCATGAACACTGAAGCTTTCTTT.

Here the CDR3 DNA reads TGTGCCAGCAGCCAAGAACCGGGGGGGGTAGCGGGATTCTACGAGCAGTACTTC. It yields the protein CASSQEPGGVAGFYEQYF. This sequence joins TRBV4-2 and TRBJ2-7; 8 bases map to TRBD2. CDR3 length: 18 residues. Per the germline V gene, CDR1 is LGHNA and CDR2 is YNFKEQ. J was trimmed by 3 bases and V by 0 bases; bases with no gene match: 13.

The chain employs TRBV4-3 and TRBJ1-2; D call uncertain. The CDR3 totals 13 residues. V was shortened by 0 bases and J by 4 bases, with 6 bases between the two germline ends. The V gene's germline CDR1 is LGHNA and CDR2 YSLEER. CDR3 residues: CASSQDRAYGYTF. CDR3 nucleotides: TGCGCCAGCAGCCAAGATCGCGCCTATGGCTACACCTTC.

The V call is TRBV4-2, the J call TRBJ1-4; D is perhaps TRBD1 (6 bases). Trimming removed 5 bases from V and 7 bases from J, with 17 bases in between. The CDR3 has 15 residues. The V gene's germline CDR1 is LGHNA and CDR2 YNFKEQ. In DNA, the CDR3 is TGTGCCAGCAGCACTAACAGGGAGGGTGGTGAAAAACTGTTTTTT. Protein: CASSTNREGGEKLFF.

This rearrangement joins TRBV20-1 to TRBJ2-7; D is unresolved. Looked up from germline, CDR1 is DFQATT and CDR2 is SNEGSKA (reference sequence). Trimming removed 2 bases at V and 5 bases at J, with 13 bases between. This CDR3 spans 13 amino acids. CDR3 DNA: TGCAGTGCTAGAATTGGACCTCGAGACGAGCAGTACTTC. Residues: CSARIGPRDEQYF.

The chain links TRBV20-1 to TRBJ2-1, with 10 bases identical to TRBD2. With V trimmed by 6 bases and J by 8 bases, 16 bases remained unmatched. This CDR3 has 16 amino acids. Germline loops: CDR1 DFQATT, CDR2 SNEGSKA (reference sequence). In nucleotides, the CDR3 is TGCAGTGCGATTGACCCCGCTAGCGGGAGTCGCTATGAGCAGTTCTTC. Translating gives CSAIDPASGSRYEQFF.

This clonotype came up a few times. V gene TRBV20-1 combines with J gene TRBJ2-2; no definite D call. CDR1 DFQATT and CDR2 SNEGSKA come from the germline V gene (reference sequence). The CDR3 has 12 amino acids. The ends were cut back, 5 bases at V and 8 bases at J, with 12 bases in the middle. This CDR3 is CSASTPPGELFF. For the CDR3, the DNA is TGCAGTGCTTCGACCCCCCCGGGGGAGCTGTTTTTT.

The V and J genes are TRBV7-8 and TRBJ1-3; D uncertain. Looked up from germline, CDR1 is SGHVS and CDR2 is FQNEAQ. V shed 0 bases and J shed 4 bases, with 4 bases lying between them. CDR3 length equals 13 residues. The DNA for the CDR3 is TGTGCCAGCAGCTTAGCTTCGGGAAACACCATATATTTT. It encodes CASSLASGNTIYF.

The genes are TRBV6-1 and TRBJ2-1, with D tentatively TRBD2 (5 bases). Trimming took 6 bases from V and 8 from J, leaving 20 bases between them. CDR1 and CDR2 (germline): MNHNS, SASEGT. This CDR3 has 15 residues. This CDR3 is CASSSGPSGTDEQFF. CDR3 nucleotides: TGTGCCAGCAGCTCAGGACCCTCGGGAACGGATGAGCAGTTCTTC.

The chain has TRBV12-3 or TRBV12-4 and TRBJ1-6; 9 bases fit TRBD1. J was trimmed by 10 bases and V by 5 bases; bases with no gene match: 6. The CDR3 has 14 amino acids. CDR3 region: CASSIQGAESPLHF. The CDR3 coding sequence is TGTGCCAGCAGTATACAGGGGGCAGAGTCACCCCTCCACTTT.

This clonotype was detected a few times. In DNA form, the CDR3 reads TGCGCCAGCAGTAAATCGGACAGGCTTACCTACGAGCAGTACTTC. Its protein is CASSKSDRLTYEQYF. The chain joins TRBV10-2 to TRBJ2-7; TRBD1 matches 7 bases. The germline V gene encodes CDR1 WSHSY and CDR2 SAAADI. The CDR3 sequence is 15 residues long. V dropped 5 bases and J dropped 2; count of bases not matched to a gene: 9.

This clonotype was counted between two and nine times. The chain employs TRBV20-1 and TRBJ2-5; TRBD2 agrees at 11 bases. Per the germline V gene, CDR1 is DFQATT and CDR2 is SNEGSKA (reference sequence). This CDR3 has 13 amino acids. The J segment lost 5 bases and the V segment lost 3 bases, leaving 2 bases of the junction unmatched. The CDR3, as DNA: TGCAGTGCTAGTGCTAGCGGGAGGGAGACCCAGTACTTC. Amino acids: CSASASGRETQYF.

The genes are TRBV10-3 and TRBJ2-7, with 8 bases fitting TRBD1. V lost 6 bases, J lost 2 bases, and 6 bases stayed unmatched. This CDR3 region has 14 residues. Germline lookup yields CDR1 ENHRY and CDR2 SYGVKD. The CDR3 nucleotides are TGTGCCATCAGATCGGGACAGGAAGCCTACGAGCAGTACTTC. Translation gives CAIRSGQEAYEQYF.

This rearrangement joins TRBV5-1 to TRBJ1-1; TRBD1 matches 9 bases. CDR3 size: 17 residues. The trim removed 4 bases at V and 4 bases at J, leaving 14 bases unmatched. Germline CDR1 SGHRS, CDR2 YFSETQ. Here the CDR3 DNA reads TGCGCCAGCAGCCGCCTAAGGACAGGGGCGTCGGGCACTGAAGCTTTCTTT. Its protein is CASSRLRTGASGTEAFF.

CDR3 protein: CASRRQGPYYEQYF. The CDR3 DNA follows: TGTGCCAGCAGGAGACAGGGGCCCTACTACGAGCAGTACTTC. The chain combines TRBV12-3 or TRBV12-4 with TRBJ2-7; TRBD1 agrees at 8 bases. J lost 3 bases, V lost 6 bases, and 7 bases had no gene match. The CDR3 loop spans 14 amino acids.

This clonotype appeared a few times. The rearrangement links TRBV12-5 to TRBJ2-7; weak D call: TRBD1 (5 bases). CDR3 length: 16 residues. V gave up 1 base and J gave up 0 bases, with 13 bases separating them. Germline V CDR1 and CDR2: LGHNT, FRNRAP. The CDR3 spells CASGLDWGFSSYEQYF. DNA for the CDR3: TGTGCTAGTGGTTTGGACTGGGGCTTTAGCTCCTACGAGCAGTACTTC.

CDR3: CSGAVSPDRGLAGPPYNEQFF. The CDR3 DNA is TGCAGCGGCGCGGTAAGCCCGGACAGGGGACTAGCGGGACCTCCCTACAATGAGCAGTTCTTC. V usage is TRBV29-1 and J usage is TRBJ2-1; 13 bases are shared with TRBD2. Germline V gives CDR1 SQVTM, CDR2 ANQGSEA. This CDR3 spans 21 amino acids. Trimming cost V 7 bases and J 2 bases; bases outside gene matches: 23.

The sample holds many counts of this clonotype. The chain recombines TRBV9 with TRBJ2-1; 7 nucleotides agree with TRBD2. CDR3 size: 17 residues. V was pared by 3 bases and J by 10 bases, with 19 bases of the junction left unmatched. Germline V gene lookup returns CDR1 SGDLS and CDR2 YYNGEE. Written as DNA, the CDR3 is TGTGCCAGCAGCGGACGAGGCCTAGCGGACAACAACCTGGAGCAGTTCTTC. Translating it yields CASSGRGLADNNLEQFF.